Listed below are T cell receptor beta chains from one sample, sequenced in a study of blood T cell repertoires in COVID-19. TCRdb's table, derived via immunoSEQ multiplex PCR, lists solely in-frame clones and lacks some. The data show roughly 200,000 clones, approximately 87% seen once. The sequenced sample was peripheral blood. These receptors were taken from a man between 60 and 70 years old who had recovered from COVID-19. The conserved cysteine and the conserved F or W are not part of the CDR3 here. Each record gives: J gene, V gene, CDR3 protein.

j_call: TRBJ2-7; v_call: TRBV6-5; cdr3_aa: ASWTGQTYEQY
j_call: TRBJ1-1; v_call: TRBV5-4; cdr3_aa: ASSRPTVGNSEAF
j_call: TRBJ1-2; v_call: TRBV27; cdr3_aa: ASSLLQASYGYT
j_call: TRBJ1-2; v_call: TRBV28; cdr3_aa: ASSLTGKLTYGYT
j_call: TRBJ2-1; v_call: TRBV14; cdr3_aa: ASSRIRGGGARNEQF
j_call: TRBJ2-3; v_call: TRBV19; cdr3_aa: ASSIRVRTVTDTQY
j_call: TRBJ2-5; v_call: TRBV9; cdr3_aa: ASSVGLADLRGETQY
j_call: TRBJ1-1; v_call: TRBV7-2; cdr3_aa: ASSLVPMNTEAF
j_call: TRBJ2-1; v_call: TRBV18; cdr3_aa: ASSPGGGTRSYNEQF
j_call: TRBJ1-4; v_call: TRBV18; cdr3_aa: ASSLIRDRGIEKLF
j_call: TRBJ1-4; v_call: TRBV12-3/TRBV12-4; cdr3_aa: ASSRQVEEKLF
j_call: TRBJ1-2; v_call: TRBV6-2/TRBV6-3; cdr3_aa: ASSPGDYGYT
j_call: TRBJ2-7; v_call: TRBV6-5; cdr3_aa: ASSPRDRSAEQY
j_call: TRBJ2-3; v_call: TRBV11-2; cdr3_aa: ASSSRQGDTQY
j_call: TRBJ2-3; v_call: TRBV28; cdr3_aa: ASSLPGTSSRDTQY
j_call: TRBJ2-1; v_call: TRBV24-1; cdr3_aa: ATSDPGIGNEQF
j_call: TRBJ1-4; v_call: TRBV5-1; cdr3_aa: ASSLTGGARTNEKLF
j_call: TRBJ1-5; v_call: TRBV19; cdr3_aa: ASGVNQPQH
j_call: TRBJ1-5; v_call: TRBV6-5; cdr3_aa: ASTMPGVNQPQH
j_call: TRBJ2-3; v_call: TRBV25-1; cdr3_aa: ASSESGTDTQY
j_call: TRBJ2-7; v_call: TRBV27; cdr3_aa: ASGLYEQY
j_call: TRBJ1-4; v_call: TRBV18; cdr3_aa: ASSDGLATNEKLF
j_call: TRBJ2-7; v_call: TRBV25-1; cdr3_aa: ASSAPGGAWDEQY
j_call: TRBJ2-7; v_call: TRBV5-1; cdr3_aa: ASSPGTGGSDEQY
j_call: TRBJ2-6; v_call: TRBV10-3; cdr3_aa: AITSGQPFSGANVLT
j_call: TRBJ2-1; v_call: TRBV2; cdr3_aa: ASRQGAVNEQF
j_call: TRBJ2-3; v_call: TRBV3-1/TRBV3-2; cdr3_aa: ASSQEGRDTQY
j_call: TRBJ1-2; v_call: TRBV19; cdr3_aa: ASSKGQVNYGYT
j_call: TRBJ2-3; v_call: TRBV11-3; cdr3_aa: ASSLGLADTDTQY
j_call: TRBJ1-1; v_call: TRBV7-8; cdr3_aa: ASSLGGRTEAF
j_call: TRBJ1-1; v_call: TRBV18; cdr3_aa: ASSPIGDRGEAF
j_call: TRBJ2-2; v_call: TRBV19; cdr3_aa: ASSLIGGTGELF
j_call: TRBJ2-5; v_call: TRBV2; cdr3_aa: ASSAGTSETQY
j_call: TRBJ1-3; v_call: TRBV5-1; cdr3_aa: ASSENPQGAGNTIY
j_call: TRBJ2-1; v_call: TRBV7-2; cdr3_aa: ASSFGGGARNEQF
j_call: TRBJ1-5; v_call: TRBV24-1; cdr3_aa: ATSDFNRVVNNQPQH
j_call: TRBJ2-7; v_call: TRBV27; cdr3_aa: ASSLLPGLGQY
j_call: TRBJ2-2; v_call: TRBV7-3; cdr3_aa: ATRVTGFTGELF
j_call: TRBJ2-5; v_call: TRBV19; cdr3_aa: ASSMLSEPSGETQY
j_call: TRBJ1-2; v_call: TRBV19; cdr3_aa: ASTHHGQDYGYT
j_call: TRBJ2-2; v_call: TRBV7-3; cdr3_aa: ASRGTGGMSGELF
j_call: TRBJ1-5; v_call: TRBV5-1; cdr3_aa: ASSSGDGNQPQH
j_call: TRBJ1-1; v_call: TRBV3-1/TRBV3-2; cdr3_aa: ASSQGGRGFEAF
j_call: TRBJ1-2; v_call: TRBV30; cdr3_aa: AWSVGGQGYT
j_call: TRBJ1-2; v_call: TRBV7-3; cdr3_aa: ASSQPGYGYT
j_call: TRBJ2-6; v_call: TRBV21-1; cdr3_aa: ASSLPVGRECNIRGSGANVLT
j_call: TRBJ2-5; v_call: TRBV5-4; cdr3_aa: ASSSGISRETQY
j_call: TRBJ2-3; v_call: TRBV15; cdr3_aa: ATSRDNLPGTGGDTQY